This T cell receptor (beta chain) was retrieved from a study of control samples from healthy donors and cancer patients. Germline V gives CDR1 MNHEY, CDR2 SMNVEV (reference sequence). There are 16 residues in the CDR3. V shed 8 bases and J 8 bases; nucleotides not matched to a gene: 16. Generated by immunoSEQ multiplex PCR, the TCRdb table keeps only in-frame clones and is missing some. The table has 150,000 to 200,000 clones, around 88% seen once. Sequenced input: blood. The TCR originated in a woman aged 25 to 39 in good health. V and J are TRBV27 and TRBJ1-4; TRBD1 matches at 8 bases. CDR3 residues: CASRWGGTGPGEKLFF. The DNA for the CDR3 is TGTGCCAGCCGCTGGGGAGGGACAGGCCCGGGGGAAAAACTGTTTTTT.